A selection of T cell receptor beta chains follows, all from one sample in a study of OX40 agonist ivuxolimab in advanced cancers. Assay used: immunoSEQ multiplex PCR; TCRdb lists only in-frame clones, some missing. This repertoire shows tens of thousands of clones, more than 80% found once; its top ten account for about 2.3%. Sequenced material: CD4+ or CD8+ T cells sorted from blood, taken in a trial of the OX40 agonist ivuxolimab. Receptors originate from an adult with an advanced solid tumor such as melanoma, head and neck, liver or kidney cancer. Each CDR3 is given with its conserved first and last residue. Each record gives: J gene, CDR3 length, D gene, V gene, clone size, CDR3 protein, CDR3 DNA. The D gene is left open where the match is weak. The size entry is marked missing in some rows and otherwise reads once, few, many or a size class.

TRBJ2-2 | 16 | - | TRBV30 | - | CAWSVTLGSVAGELFF | TGTGCCTGGAGTGTAACCCTCGGATCCGTTGCCGGGGAGCTGTTTTTT
TRBJ1-6 | 14 | - | TRBV6-6 | - | CASSYGQRNSPLHF | TGTGCCAGCAGTTACGGTCAGAGGAATTCACCCCTCCACTTT
TRBJ1-1 | 14 | TRBD1 | TRBV19 | - | CASSNRGLDTEAFF | TGTGCCAGTAGTAACAGGGGGTTGGACACTGAAGCTTTCTTT
TRBJ2-5 | 16 | - | TRBV27 | - | CASRISRAGAIEIQYF | TGTGCCAGCAGGATCTCCCGAGCAGGGGCGATCGAGATCCAGTACTTC
TRBJ2-3 | 16 | - | TRBV27 | - | CASSLRGGGGTDTQYF | TGTGCCAGCAGTTTAAGGGGGGGTGGGGGCACAGATACGCAGTATTTT
TRBJ2-2 | 16 | - | TRBV2 | - | CASSGDGGATTGELFF | TGTGCCAGCAGCGGAGACGGGGGCGCGACCACCGGGGAGCTGTTTTTT
TRBJ2-7 | 15 | TRBD1 | TRBV7-2 | once | CASSLVGTGPYEQYF | TGTGCCAGCAGCTTAGTCGGGACAGGACCCTACGAGCAGTACTTC
TRBJ2-3 | 16 | - | TRBV7-9 | - | CASSLRDLHPADTQYF | TGTGCCAGCAGCCTAAGGGACTTACACCCCGCAGATACGCAGTATTTT
TRBJ2-5 | 11 | - | TRBV28 | - | CASRIRGTQYF | TGTGCCAGCAGGATACGGGGGACCCAGTACTTC
TRBJ2-5 | 15 | - | TRBV25-1 | - | CASSPQLVVWETQYF | TGTGCCAGCAGTCCCCAACTAGTCGTGTGGGAGACCCAGTACTTC
TRBJ2-5 | 15 | TRBD1 | TRBV5-1 | - | CASSSGQGARKTQYF | TGCGCCAGCAGCTCGGGACAGGGGGCGCGAAAGACCCAGTACTTC
TRBJ2-5 | 13 | - | TRBV7-3 | - | CASSFYPQETQYF | TGTGCCAGCAGCTTCTATCCACAAGAGACCCAGTACTTC
TRBJ2-3 | 17 | TRBD2 | TRBV25-1 | - | CASSDPAVPTGGDTQYF | TGTGCCAGCAGTGATCCCGCGGTACCTACGGGGGGGGATACGCAGTATTTT
TRBJ2-7 | 15 | - | TRBV2 | - | CASSEAKTAGVEQYF | TGTGCCAGCAGTGAAGCCAAGACAGCCGGCGTCGAGCAGTACTTC
TRBJ2-5 | 8 | - | TRBV10-1 | once | CASYSQYF | TGCGCCAGCTACTCCCAGTACTTC
TRBJ1-1 | 15 | - | TRBV5-4 | - | CASSSPGFMNTEAFF | TGTGCCAGCAGCTCGCCGGGTTTCATGAACACTGAAGCTTTCTTT
TRBJ2-3 | 15 | - | TRBV9 | - | CASSVSPGDTDTQYF | TGTGCCAGCAGCGTCTCCCCGGGGGACACAGATACGCAGTATTTT
TRBJ1-1 | 15 | - | TRBV11-2 | - | CASSLVGGLNTEAFF | TGTGCCAGCAGCTTAGTTGGAGGACTGAACACTGAAGCTTTCTTT
TRBJ2-6 | 18 | TRBD1 | TRBV5-4 | - | CASSTGTAFRSGANVLTF | TGTGCCAGCAGCACCGGGACAGCTTTTCGCTCTGGGGCCAACGTCCTGACTTTC
TRBJ2-2 | 15 | TRBD1 | TRBV7-9 | - | CASSYGTGITGELFF | TGTGCCAGCAGCTACGGGACAGGGATCACCGGGGAGCTGTTTTTT
TRBJ2-2 | 14 | - | TRBV28 | - | CASSLGGAPGELFF | TGTGCCAGCAGTTTAGGGGGCGCTCCCGGGGAGCTGTTTTTT
TRBJ1-1 | 17 | - | TRBV5-4 | - | CASSRGGGAPINTEAFF | TGTGCCAGCAGCAGGGGTGGGGGGGCGCCGATCAACACTGAAGCTTTCTTT
TRBJ1-5 | 17 | - | TRBV2 | - | CASNSQAPPVGNQPQHF | TGTGCCAGCAATTCACAGGCCCCGCCGGTGGGCAATCAGCCCCAGCATTTT
TRBJ2-1 | 15 | TRBD2 | TRBV2 | - | CASRSRLAGDNEQFF | TGTGCCAGCAGATCGCGACTAGCGGGGGACAATGAGCAGTTCTTC
TRBJ2-1 | 15 | TRBD2 | TRBV30 | - | CAWSGGLAGLDEQFF | TGTGCCTGGAGTGGGGGACTAGCGGGGTTGGATGAGCAGTTCTTC
TRBJ2-7 | 15 | - | TRBV2 | - | CASSEAQRRSYEQYF | TGTGCCAGCAGTGAAGCCCAGCGACGCTCCTACGAGCAGTACTTC
TRBJ1-6 | 15 | - | TRBV28 | - | CASKPPVRFHSPLHF | TGTGCCAGCAAGCCCCCAGTTCGCTTTCATTCACCCCTCCACTTT
TRBJ2-7 | 15 | TRBD2 | TRBV5-6 | - | CASSTGPGGVYEQYF | TGTGCCAGCAGCACCGGGCCGGGGGGAGTCTACGAGCAGTACTTC
TRBJ2-7 | 16 | TRBD1 | TRBV5-5 | - | CASSGRGQGSPYEQYF | TGTGCCAGCAGCGGACGAGGACAGGGGTCTCCCTACGAGCAGTACTTC
TRBJ2-2 | 16 | - | TRBV7-2 | - | CASSPRGGGNTGELFF | TGTGCCAGCAGTCCCCGCGGAGGGGGGAACACCGGGGAGCTGTTTTTT
TRBJ1-2 | 12 | - | TRBV18 | - | CASSLPGYGYTF | TGTGCCAGCTCACTGCCAGGCTATGGCTACACCTTC
TRBJ2-6 | 22 | TRBD2 | TRBV15 | - | CATSRSPGRKGEGSSGANVLTF | TGTGCCACCAGCAGATCCCCGGGGCGGAAAGGGGAGGGGAGCTCTGGGGCCAACGTCCTGACTTTC
TRBJ1-1 | 13 | - | TRBV29-1 | few | CSVAGQGYTEAFF | TGCAGCGTTGCAGGGCAGGGGTACACTGAAGCTTTCTTT
TRBJ2-3 | 17 | TRBD2 | TRBV2 | once | CASSIPIAGGRTDTQYF | TGTGCCAGCAGCATACCGATAGCGGGGGGACGCACAGATACGCAGTATTTT
TRBJ2-3 | 15 | TRBD1 | TRBV7-2 | once | CASSRDRESPDTQYF | TGTGCCAGCAGCCGGGACAGGGAAAGCCCAGATACGCAGTATTTT
TRBJ2-7 | 16 | TRBD2 | TRBV6-5 | - | CASSYWGGRRSYEQYF | TGTGCCAGCAGTTACTGGGGAGGGAGGAGATCCTACGAGCAGTACTTC
TRBJ2-2 | 15 | - | TRBV18 | - | CASSPMTANTGELFF | TGTGCCAGCTCACCAATGACGGCGAACACCGGGGAGCTGTTTTTT
TRBJ2-2 | 16 | TRBD1 | TRBV4-1 | - | CASSPGGGFGTGELFF | TGCGCCAGCAGCCCAGGGGGCGGATTTGGCACCGGGGAGCTGTTTTTT
TRBJ2-3 | 14 | - | TRBV5-4 | - | CASRDPHGADTQYF | TGTGCCAGCAGAGATCCTCACGGAGCAGATACGCAGTATTTT
TRBJ1-6 | 15 | TRBD1 | TRBV2 | few | CASSPTGWENSPLHF | TGTGCCAGCAGCCCGACAGGGTGGGAAAATTCACCCCTCCACTTT
TRBJ1-5 | 17 | - | TRBV11-3 | - | CASSPLLWTVSNQPQHF | TGTGCCAGCAGCCCCTTACTCTGGACAGTCAGCAATCAGCCCCAGCATTTT
TRBJ2-3 | 14 | TRBD1 | TRBV9 | - | CASSRTGFTDTQYF | TGTGCCAGCTCCAGGACAGGATTCACAGATACGCAGTATTTT
TRBJ2-2 | 14 | - | TRBV6-5 | - | CASRQGTQPGELFF | TGTGCCAGCAGGCAAGGGACACAACCCGGGGAGCTGTTTTTT
TRBJ2-2 | 16 | TRBD1 | TRBV4-3 | - | CASRLRTGLGAGELFF | TGCGCCAGCAGACTCAGGACAGGGTTAGGTGCTGGGGAGCTGTTTTTT
TRBJ2-2 | 14 | - | TRBV7-3 | - | CASSSQPNTGELFF | TGTGCCAGCAGCTCACAACCGAACACCGGGGAGCTGTTTTTT
TRBJ2-3 | 13 | TRBD1 | TRBV30 | - | CAWETGAADTQYF | TGTGCCTGGGAGACAGGGGCGGCAGATACGCAGTATTTT
TRBJ2-7 | 14 | - | TRBV2 | - | CASTLGQAGYEQYF | TGCGCCAGCACCCTAGGGCAGGCCGGGTACGAGCAGTACTTC
TRBJ1-1 | 14 | - | TRBV19 | once | CASSIEGYSTEAFF | TGTGCCAGTAGTATTGAGGGGTATAGCACTGAAGCTTTCTTT
TRBJ1-3 | 16 | TRBD1 | TRBV5-4 | - | CASSFPTGGVGNTIYF | TGTGCCAGCAGCTTTCCAACAGGGGGCGTTGGAAACACCATATATTTT
TRBJ2-7 | 15 | - | TRBV7-2 | - | CASSLVWGKDYEQYF | TGTGCCAGCAGCTTAGTATGGGGGAAGGACTACGAGCAGTACTTC
TRBJ2-2 | 14 | - | TRBV7-9 | - | CASSLGQNTGELFF | TGTGCCAGCAGCTTAGGACAGAACACCGGGGAGCTGTTTTTT
TRBJ2-7 | 13 | - | TRBV19 | - | CASSLGQNYEQYF | TGTGCCAGTAGTCTGGGGCAGAACTACGAGCAGTACTTC
TRBJ1-4 | 15 | TRBD1 | TRBV28 | - | CASRTSDRVNEKLFF | TGTGCCAGCAGGACCTCAGACAGGGTTAATGAAAAACTGTTTTTT